This entry lists 4 T cell receptor beta chains sequenced from one sample in a study of T cell responses to AZD1222 COVID-19 vaccine. Sequenced by immunoSEQ multiplex PCR; TCRdb stores in-frame clones only, minus some. The sample shows more than 95,000 clones, approximately 90% of them seen only once. The starting material was peripheral blood, obtained on day 0 of AZD1222 vaccination. These receptor sequences come from an adult in good health.

This sequence joins TRBV6-6 and TRBJ1-2; D is unresolved. Germline V lookup: CDR1 MNHNY, CDR2 SVGAGI (reference sequence). The CDR3 is made up of 13 amino acids. V lost 7 bases to trimming and J lost 2 bases, with 11 bases between them. The CDR3 DNA is TGTGCCAGCACTGTGGACGAGAACTATGGCTACACCTTC. Residues: CASTVDENYGYTF.

V usage is TRBV30 and J usage is TRBJ1-2, with D perhaps matching TRBD1 (5 bases). Per germline, CDR1 GTSNPN and CDR2 SVGIG (reference sequence). The V gene lost 7 bases and the J gene lost 0 bases, with 9 bases spanning the gap. The CDR3 runs 12 residues. The CDR3 nucleotides read TGTGCCTCGGGACGGGCTAACTATGGCTACACCTTC. Translating gives CASGRANYGYTF.

The gene calls are TRBV5-1 and TRBJ2-3; 8 bases map to TRBD1. This CDR3 spans 15 amino acids. Germline V CDR1 and CDR2: SGHRS, YFSETQ. V shed 4 bases and J 2 bases; nucleotides not matched to a gene: 6. CDR3: CASSPVDRDTDTQYF. In DNA, the CDR3 is TGCGCCAGCAGCCCCGTGGACAGGGACACAGATACGCAGTATTTT.

To note about this clone: At one end, the junction sequence differs from germline, possibly due to a read error. This rearrangement joins TRBV4-1 to TRBJ2-1, with D hard to call. The CDR3 extends over 11 amino acids. The germline CDR1 and CDR2 sequences are MGHRA and YSYEKL. The CDR3 protein is CASSHYHEQFF. In DNA, the CDR3 is TGCGCCAGCAGCCACTACCATGAGCAGTTCTTC.